These 27 T cell receptor beta chains were all obtained from the same sample, sequenced in a study of T cell changes during pregnancy in multiple sclerosis. The repertoire was sequenced with immunoSEQ multiplex PCR; TCRdb's copy has only in-frame clones and lacks some. The sample holds about 59,000 clones; around 90% are singletons and the top ten take 0.85% to 0.9%. The sequencing here drew on peripheral blood, taken before pregnancy. The receptor set was obtained from a female donor with multiple sclerosis, enrolled in a pregnancy study.

J is TRBJ2-7 and V is TRBV6-5, with 8 bases matching TRBD2. With 1 base clipped from V and 5 bases from J, the junction kept 4 bases outside the gene matches. CDR1 and CDR2 (germline): MNHEY, SVGAGI. This CDR3 spans 14 amino acids. The DNA for the CDR3 is TGTGCCAGCAGTTACTACGGGGGGGCAAACGAGCAGTACTTC. Translation: CASSYYGGANEQYF.

The rearrangement uses TRBV7-2 and TRBJ2-5; TRBD1 matches 8 bases. After removal of 5 bases from V and 2 bases from J, the junction contained 16 bases not matched to a gene. Germline V gene data show CDR1 as SGHTA and CDR2 as FQGNSA. The CDR3 runs to 18 residues. Here the CDR3 reads CASSVTGTGPPWQETQYF. CDR3 DNA: TGTGCCAGCAGCGTGACCGGGACAGGCCCTCCTTGGCAAGAGACCCAGTACTTC. The whole variable domain, filled in from reference TRBV7-2 and TRBJ2-5, reads GAGVSQSPSNKVTEKGKDVELRCDPISGHTALYWYRQSLGQGLEFLIYFQGNSAPDKSGLPSDRFSAERTGGSVSTLTIQRTQQEDSAVYLCASSVTGTGPPWQETQYFGPGTRLLVL.

V gene TRBV5-6 combines with J gene TRBJ2-3; no definite D call. V lost 0 bases and J 9 bases, leaving 14 bases between the germline ends. Germline CDR1 is SGHDT and CDR2 is YYEEEE. The CDR3 has 14 amino acids. CDR3 coding DNA: TGTGCCAGCAGCTTGGGCAGGCTGCGAGACACGCAGTATTTT. It is translated as CASSLGRLRDTQYF.

The V call is TRBV5-1, the J call TRBJ1-4, with D uncertain. The CDR3 contains 15 residues. The V gene's germline CDR1 is SGHRS and CDR2 YFSETQ. The V end lost 4 bases, the J end lost 0 bases, and 10 bases lay between the germline ends. The CDR3 here is CASSPTVATNEKLFF. CDR3 sequence (DNA): TGCGCCAGCAGCCCAACAGTTGCAACTAATGAAAAACTGTTTTTT.

Here the CDR3 reads CSVGETVYGYTF. The CDR3 nucleotides are TGCAGCGTTGGAGAGACAGTCTATGGCTACACCTTC. The genes are TRBV29-1 and TRBJ1-2, with D maybe TRBD1 (5 bases). The V and J ends lost 4 bases and 4 bases respectively, with 10 bases between them. There are 12 residues in the CDR3. CDR1 and CDR2 (germline): SQVTM, ANQGSEA.

The CDR3 reads CAWSDRVDSPLHF. The CDR3 DNA reads TGTGCCTGGTCCGACAGGGTGGATTCACCCCTCCACTTT. The chain uses TRBV30 and TRBJ1-6; TRBD1 matches 7 bases. Germline CDR1 GTSNPN, CDR2 SVGIG (reference sequence). This CDR3 has 13 residues. V shed 5 bases and J 8 bases; nucleotides not matched to a gene: 6.

This chain joins TRBV11-2 and TRBJ1-2, with D maybe TRBD1 (5 bases). This CDR3 spans 14 amino acids. Germline CDR1 and CDR2: SGHAT and FQNNGV. V was shortened by 3 bases and J by 5 bases, with 13 bases between the two germline ends. CDR3 sequence (DNA): TGTGCCAGCAGCTTTGGGGCCCAGCTTTATGGCTACACCTTC. Encoded protein: CASSFGAQLYGYTF.

Comment on this clone: The junction and the germline gene differ at one end; a read error may be behind it. V and J are TRBV2 and TRBJ1-1, with a tentative D call TRBD1 (6 bases). The CDR3 extends over 14 amino acids. Germline lookup yields CDR1 SNHLY and CDR2 FYNNEI. This chain's CDR3 is CASSEGQRDTEAFF. The DNA for the CDR3 is TGTGCCAGCAGCGAAGGACAGCGGGACACTGAAGCTTTCTTT.

CDR3 loop: CASSVGADQQSYEQYF. The CDR3 bases are TGTGCCAGCAGCGTAGGGGCAGACCAACAATCCTACGAGCAGTACTTC. The chain links TRBV9 to TRBJ2-7; D is unresolved. Trimming took 0 bases from V and 1 from J, leaving 14 bases between them. The V gene's germline CDR1 is SGDLS and CDR2 YYNGEE. The CDR3 spans 16 residues.

The CDR3 is CASSLTSGREAEQYF. The CDR3 DNA sequence: TGTGCCAGCAGCTTGACGAGTGGAAGGGAGGCCGAGCAGTACTTC. J is TRBJ2-7 and V is TRBV5-5, with D possibly matching TRBD2 (6 bases). The CDR3 spans 15 residues. Germline V gene lookup returns CDR1 SGHKS and CDR2 YYEKEE (reference sequence). The V gene lost 1 base and the J gene lost 6 bases, with 17 bases spanning the gap. The whole variable domain, filled in from reference TRBV5-5 and TRBJ2-7, reads DAGVTQSPTHLIKTRGQQVTLRCSPISGHKSVSWYQQVLGQGPQFIFQYYEKEERGRGNFPDRFSARQFPNYSSELNVNALLLGDSALYLCASSLTSGREAEQYFGPGTRLTVT.

This clone was recorded only once. The chain carries TRBV5-5 and TRBJ2-3; TRBD2 matches at 7 bases. The germline V gene has CDR1 SGHKS and CDR2 YYEKEE (reference sequence). CDR3 size: 16 residues. The trim removed 4 bases at V and 2 bases at J, leaving 10 bases unmatched. The CDR3 sequence: CASSPDLAEITDTQYF. The DNA of the CDR3 is TGTGCCAGCAGCCCCGATCTAGCGGAGATCACAGATACGCAGTATTTT. Together with reference TRBV5-5 and TRBJ2-3, the CDR3 gives the full variable domain: DAGVTQSPTHLIKTRGQQVTLRCSPISGHKSVSWYQQVLGQGPQFIFQYYEKEERGRGNFPDRFSARQFPNYSSELNVNALLLGDSALYLCASSPDLAEITDTQYFGPGTRLTVL.

The chain is built from TRBV15 and TRBJ2-7; 7 bases match TRBD1. Unmatched junction bases numbered 2, after V lost 1 base and J lost 2 bases. From germline, CDR1 is LNHNV and CDR2 YYDKDF (reference sequence). There are 14 residues in the CDR3. CDR3 in DNA: TGTGCCACCAGCAGAGGGACAGGTCCCTACGAGCAGTACTTC. This sequence encodes CATSRGTGPYEQYF.

The chain combines TRBV4-3 with TRBJ1-1; possible D gene TRBD1, 5 bases. V lost 3 bases to trimming and J lost 5 bases, with 10 bases between them. From germline, CDR1 is LGHNA and CDR2 YSLEER. The CDR3 has 13 amino acids. CDR3 protein: CASSHGGLTEAFF. Here the CDR3 DNA reads TGCGCCAGCAGCCACGGGGGTCTAACTGAAGCTTTCTTT.

The chain combines TRBV2 with TRBJ1-1, with D uncertain. V shed 3 bases and J shed 5 bases, with 16 bases lying between them. Germline lookup yields CDR1 SNHLY and CDR2 FYNNEI. CDR3 length: 15 amino acids. This CDR3 is CASSEWVPRGTEAFF. CDR3 nucleotide sequence: TGTGCCAGCAGTGAGTGGGTTCCGAGAGGGACTGAAGCTTTCTTT.

This chain joins TRBV19 and TRBJ1-2; tentatively, D is TRBD1 (6 bases). This CDR3 region has 14 residues. From germline, CDR1 is LNHDA and CDR2 SQIVND (reference sequence). V was pared by 6 bases and J by 4 bases, with 15 bases between. The CDR3 coding sequence is TGTGCCAGTAGGAGGACGCCAGGGGCCTATGGCTACACCTTC. This gives the protein CASRRTPGAYGYTF.

J is TRBJ2-5 and V is TRBV7-8; possible D gene TRBD1, 7 bases. V was trimmed by 5 bases and J by 9 bases, leaving 16 bases between them. CDR3 size: 13 residues. Germline loops: CDR1 SGHVS, CDR2 FQNEAQ. The DNA of the CDR3 is TGTGCCAGCAGCCCCGGCAGGGGGGCGCCCCAGTACTTC. This codes for CASSPGRGAPQYF.

This chain uses TRBV7-3 with TRBJ1-1, with 8 positions matching TRBD1. The CDR3 runs 16 residues. Germline V lookup: CDR1 SGHTA, CDR2 FQGTGA. V gave up 5 bases and J gave up 5 bases; unmatched junction bases: 13. The CDR3: CASSPGQGGMRTEAFF. The CDR3 region has the DNA TGTGCCAGCAGCCCAGGACAGGGCGGGATGAGAACTGAAGCTTTCTTT.

This chain joins TRBV11-2 and TRBJ1-5, with D unresolved. There are 13 residues in the CDR3. Trimming shortened V by 2 bases and J by 3 bases, and 5 bases separated the two germline ends. CDR1 and CDR2 (germline): SGHAT, FQNNGV. DNA for the CDR3: TGTGCCAGCAGCTTACAGAACAATCAGCCCCAGCATTTT. It translates to CASSLQNNQPQHF.

The CDR3 region is CASSEAIGGGGYGYTF. The CDR3 bases are TGTGCCAGCAGTGAAGCAATCGGAGGGGGCGGATATGGCTACACCTTC. The chain combines TRBV6-1 with TRBJ1-2; 7 nucleotides line up with TRBD1. The germline V gene has CDR1 MNHNS and CDR2 SASEGT. The CDR3 totals 16 residues. Trimming took 0 bases from V and 5 from J; bases not matched to a gene: 9.

This clone was detected a few times. The chain couples TRBV6-1 to TRBJ2-5; TRBD2 is a possible D gene (5 bases). CDR1 is MNHNS and CDR2 is SASEGT in the germline V gene. This CDR3 spans 13 amino acids. Trimming left V 9 bases short and J 0 bases short, with 11 bases between. The DNA of the CDR3 is TGTGCCAGTACTGGGGAGTACCAAGAGACCCAGTACTTC. Its translation is CASTGEYQETQYF.

V gene TRBV29-1 combines with J gene TRBJ1-2; tentatively, D is TRBD1 (6 bases). The CDR3 runs to 13 residues. The V gene's germline CDR1 is SQVTM and CDR2 ANQGSEA. Trimming left V 7 bases short and J 7 bases short, with 19 bases between. The chain's CDR3 is CSAPPGGGLGYTF. The CDR3 region has the DNA TGCAGCGCCCCCCCGGGAGGGGGGCTTGGCTACACCTTC.

The chain has TRBV19 and TRBJ1-2, with 8 nucleotides matching TRBD1. After removal of 5 bases from V and 7 bases from J, the junction contained 12 bases not matched to a gene. The CDR3 consists of 15 residues. Germline V gene lookup returns CDR1 LNHDA and CDR2 SQIVND (reference sequence). The CDR3 protein is CASSPRDRSNGGYTF. CDR3 DNA sequence: TGTGCCAGTAGTCCCCGGGACAGGTCAAACGGTGGCTACACCTTC.

This chain uses TRBV6-7 with TRBJ2-1; TRBD2 is a possible D gene (5 bases). TRBV6-7 is given ORF status, its function remaining uncertain. The V end was cut by 7 bases, the J end by 4 bases, with 17 bases between. The CDR3 runs to 15 residues. CDR3 region: CASTTLLGSYNEQFF. In nucleotides, the CDR3 is TGTGCCAGCACTACGCTACTAGGTTCTTACAATGAGCAGTTCTTC.

In DNA, the CDR3 is TGTGCCAGCAGCCTAGGGACAGGTCTTAACACAGATACGCAGTATTTT. It is translated as CASSLGTGLNTDTQYF. This chain connects TRBV14 to TRBJ2-3; 8 bases agree with TRBD1. CDR1 and CDR2 from the germline V gene are SGHDN and FVKESK. With 4 bases clipped from V and 2 bases from J, the junction kept 8 bases outside the gene matches. The CDR3 is made up of 16 amino acids.

V usage is TRBV18 and J usage is TRBJ2-7, with 7 bases identical to TRBD1. Trimming removed 8 bases from V and 0 bases from J; junction bases left unmatched: 7. The germline CDR1 and CDR2 sequences are KGHSH and LQKENI. The CDR3 has 14 residues. This CDR3 is CASNLGGSSYEQYF. CDR3 DNA: TGTGCCAGCAATCTAGGGGGCAGCTCCTACGAGCAGTACTTC.

The V gene is TRBV19, the J gene TRBJ2-5, with 9 nucleotides matching TRBD2. Germline CDR1 LNHDA, CDR2 SQIVND (reference sequence). Trimming removed 9 bases from V and 10 bases from J; junction bases left unmatched: 18. This CDR3 has 15 amino acids. The CDR3 nucleotides read TGTGCCAGCTCGGTTTCGCGGGGGGGCCATGAAGGCCAGTACTTC. Translation: CASSVSRGGHEGQYF.

The chain carries TRBV9 and TRBJ2-1; 7 positions agree with TRBD2. The V gene end was trimmed by 0 bases and the J gene end by 3 bases; junction bases not matched to a gene: 3. The CDR3 is 15 amino acids. Germline CDR1 is SGDLS and CDR2 is YYNGEE. The CDR3 sequence: CASSVGASGYNEQFF. The CDR3 nucleotides are TGTGCCAGCAGCGTAGGTGCTAGCGGCTACAATGAGCAGTTCTTC.